The table lists the clone carrying this T cell receptor beta chain with a few counts. Its target is not known. One entry per CDR3 protein results from TCRdb running MiXCR on the 5' RACE reads. This table has around 150,000 distinct CDR3 sequences, around a tenth appearing once. The data are from a study of T-cell memory formation after mild COVID-19. Study-level information: TCR clusters mostly belonged to single donors.

Study-wide results and caveats: Second-wave clones that peaked on day 37 lacked confirmed SARS-CoV-2 specificity. Clones that shrank (day 15 to 85) were balanced CD4/CD8, whereas later expanders leaned CD4+. Among CD4+ contracting clones, most were CM and EM, and CD8+ ones EMRA.

This CDR3 is built from 14 residues. Trimming cost V 8 bases and J 6 bases, with 20 bases left between them. Germline V gene data show CDR1 as MNHNS and CDR2 as SASEGT. The TCR was taken from a man younger than 35 who had mild COVID-19 (a few samples of this study predate the infection). Cell type and time point are not known. The sample taken for sequencing was PBMCs or a T cell subset sorted from them (not recorded which). The chain joins TRBV6-1 to TRBJ2-7, with D perhaps given as TRBD1 or TRBD2 (5 bases each). As DNA, the CDR3 is TGTGCCAGCTCCCCCGAGGCAGGGAGAGGCGAGCAGTACGTC. Translating gives CASSPEAGRGEQYV.